This T cell receptor (beta chain) was found in a study of blood T cell repertoires in COVID-19. About the study: Acute and convalescent COVID-19 specimens originated in the United States, Italy and Spain. T cells, B-cell-depleted T cells, or PBMCs supplied cDNA or gDNA.

In the authors' methods: Quantification of nucleated cells was approximated via reference gene primer amplification. The protocol was immunoSEQ multiplex PCR, while the TCRdb copy is restricted to in-frame clones and leaves out a portion. The DNA gave D and trimming, while V, J and clone size come from that table. Of 200,000 to 300,000 clones in the sample, 75% to 90% were seen once. Germline V lookup: CDR1 SGHNT, CDR2 YENEEA. V lost 1 base, J lost 8 bases, and 8 bases stayed unmatched. The CDR3 has 15 residues. The rearrangement links TRBV11-3 to TRBJ2-1; TRBD2 matches 7 bases. The source material was peripheral blood. This clonotype was sampled from a human donor in a cohort sampled during active COVID-19. The CDR3 nucleotides read TGTGCCAGCAGCTTAGCGGGAGGAAGAGGGGATGAGCAGTTCTTC. This codes for CASSLAGGRGDEQFF. Full variable domain (outside the CDR3, taken from reference TRBV11-3 and TRBJ2-1): EAGVVQSPRYKIIEKKQPVAFWCNPISGHNTLYWYLQNLGQGPELLIRYENEEAVDDSQLPKDRFSAERLKGVDSTLKIQPAELGDSAVYLCASSLAGGRGDEQFFGPGTRLTVL.